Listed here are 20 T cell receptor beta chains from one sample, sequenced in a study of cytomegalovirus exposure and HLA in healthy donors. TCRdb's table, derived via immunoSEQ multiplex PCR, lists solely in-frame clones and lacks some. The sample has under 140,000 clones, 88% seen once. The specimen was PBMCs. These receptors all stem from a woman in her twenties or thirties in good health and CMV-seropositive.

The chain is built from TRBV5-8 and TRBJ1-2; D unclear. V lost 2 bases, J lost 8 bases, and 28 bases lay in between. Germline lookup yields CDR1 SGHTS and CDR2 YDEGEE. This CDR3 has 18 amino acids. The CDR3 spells CASSFEGLVCPPRCGYTF. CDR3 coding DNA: TGTGCCAGCAGCTTCGAGGGCCTTGTGTGCCCTCCCAGATGCGGCTACACCTTC. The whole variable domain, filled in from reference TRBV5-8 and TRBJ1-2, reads EAGVTQSPTHLIKTRGQQATLRCSPISGHTSVYWYQQALGLGLQFLLWYDEGEERNRGNFPPRFSGRQFPNYSSELNVNALELEDSALYLCASSFEGLVCPPRCGYTFGSGTRLTVV.

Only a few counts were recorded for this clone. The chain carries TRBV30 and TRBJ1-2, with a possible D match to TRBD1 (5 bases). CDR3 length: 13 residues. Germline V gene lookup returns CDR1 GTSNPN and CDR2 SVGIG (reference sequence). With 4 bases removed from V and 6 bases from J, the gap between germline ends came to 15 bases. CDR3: CAWTLGGSNGYTF. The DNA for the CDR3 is TGTGCCTGGACCCTGGGGGGGTCCAATGGCTACACCTTC. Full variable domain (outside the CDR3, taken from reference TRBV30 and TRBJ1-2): SQTIHQWPATLVQPVGSPLSLECTVEGTSNPNLYWYRQAAGRGLQLLFYSVGIGQISSEVPQNLSASRPQDRQFILSSKKLLLSDSGFYLCAWTLGGSNGYTFGSGTRLTVV.

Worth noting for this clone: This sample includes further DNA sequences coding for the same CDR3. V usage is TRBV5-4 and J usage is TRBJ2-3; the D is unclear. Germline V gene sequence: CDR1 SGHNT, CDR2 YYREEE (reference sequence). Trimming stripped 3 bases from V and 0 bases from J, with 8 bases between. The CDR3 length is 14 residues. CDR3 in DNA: TGTGCCAGCAGCTCGGGTCCTAGCACAGATACGCAGTATTTT. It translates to CASSSGPSTDTQYF.

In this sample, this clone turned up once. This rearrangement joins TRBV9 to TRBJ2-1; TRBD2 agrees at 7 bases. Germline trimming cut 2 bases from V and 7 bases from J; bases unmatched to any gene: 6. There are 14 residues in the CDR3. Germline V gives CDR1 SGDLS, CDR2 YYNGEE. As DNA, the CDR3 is TGTGCCAGCAGCGTGGAGAGACTAGCTAATGAGCAGTTCTTC. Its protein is CASSVERLANEQFF.

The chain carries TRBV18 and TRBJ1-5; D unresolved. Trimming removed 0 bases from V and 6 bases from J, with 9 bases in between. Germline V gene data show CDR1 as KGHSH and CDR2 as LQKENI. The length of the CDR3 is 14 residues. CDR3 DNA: TGTGCCAGCTCACCACCCGGGGAGTCTCAGCCCCAGCATTTT. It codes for CASSPPGESQPQHF.

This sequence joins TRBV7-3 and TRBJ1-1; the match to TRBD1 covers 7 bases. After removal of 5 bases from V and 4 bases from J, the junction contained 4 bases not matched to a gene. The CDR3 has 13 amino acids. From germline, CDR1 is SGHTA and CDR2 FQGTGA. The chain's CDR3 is CASSPTGLTEAFF. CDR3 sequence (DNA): TGTGCCAGCAGCCCGACAGGGCTCACTGAAGCTTTCTTT.

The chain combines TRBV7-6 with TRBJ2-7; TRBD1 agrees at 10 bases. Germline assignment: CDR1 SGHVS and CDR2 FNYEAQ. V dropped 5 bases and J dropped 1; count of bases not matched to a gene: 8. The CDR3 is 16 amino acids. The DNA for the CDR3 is TGTGCCAGCAGCCCCCGGGCGGGACAGGGGTCCTACGAGCAGTACTTC. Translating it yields CASSPRAGQGSYEQYF.

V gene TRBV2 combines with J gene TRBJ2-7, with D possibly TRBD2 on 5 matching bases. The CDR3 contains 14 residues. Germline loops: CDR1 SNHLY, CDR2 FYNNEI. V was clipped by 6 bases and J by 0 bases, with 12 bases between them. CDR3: CASSRTGFSYEQYF. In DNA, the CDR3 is TGTGCCAGCAGCCGGACTGGTTTCTCCTACGAGCAGTACTTC.

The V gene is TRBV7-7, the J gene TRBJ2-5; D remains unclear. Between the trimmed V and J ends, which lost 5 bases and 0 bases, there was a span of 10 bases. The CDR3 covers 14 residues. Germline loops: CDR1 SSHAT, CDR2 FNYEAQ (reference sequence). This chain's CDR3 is CASSQASNQETQYF. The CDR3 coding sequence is TGTGCCAGCAGCCAGGCGAGCAACCAAGAGACCCAGTACTTC.

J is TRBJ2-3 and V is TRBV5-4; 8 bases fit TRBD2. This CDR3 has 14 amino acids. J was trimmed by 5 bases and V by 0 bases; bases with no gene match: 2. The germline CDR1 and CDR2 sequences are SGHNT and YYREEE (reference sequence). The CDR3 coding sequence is TGTGCCAGCAGCTTGGCCGGGGGGGGAGATACGCAGTATTTT. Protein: CASSLAGGGDTQYF.

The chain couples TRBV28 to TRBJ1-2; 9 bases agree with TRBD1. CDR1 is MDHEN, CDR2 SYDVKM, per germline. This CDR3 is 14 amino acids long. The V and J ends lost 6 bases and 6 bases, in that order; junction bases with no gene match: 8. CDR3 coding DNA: TGTGCCAGCAGATACAGGGGGCTTATCGATGGCTACACCTTC. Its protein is CASRYRGLIDGYTF.

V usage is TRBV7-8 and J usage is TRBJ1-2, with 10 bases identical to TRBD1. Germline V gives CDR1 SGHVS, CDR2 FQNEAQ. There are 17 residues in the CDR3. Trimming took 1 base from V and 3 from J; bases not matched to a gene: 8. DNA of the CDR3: TGTGCCAGCAGCTTAGGACCGGTGACAGGGGGCGACTATGGCTACACCTTC. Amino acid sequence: CASSLGPVTGGDYGYTF.

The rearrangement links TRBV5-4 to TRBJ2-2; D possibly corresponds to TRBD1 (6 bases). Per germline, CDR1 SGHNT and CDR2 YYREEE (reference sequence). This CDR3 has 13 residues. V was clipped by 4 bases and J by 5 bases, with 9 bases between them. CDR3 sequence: CASSGTSTGELFF. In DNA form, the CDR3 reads TGTGCCAGCAGCGGGACATCGACCGGGGAGCTGTTTTTT.

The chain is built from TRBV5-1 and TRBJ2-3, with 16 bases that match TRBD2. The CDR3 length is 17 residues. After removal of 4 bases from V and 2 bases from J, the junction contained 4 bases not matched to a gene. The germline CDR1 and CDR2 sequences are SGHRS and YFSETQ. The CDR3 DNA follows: TGCGCCAGCAGCCCGGGACTAGCGGGAGGGCCCACAGATACGCAGTATTTT. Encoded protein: CASSPGLAGGPTDTQYF. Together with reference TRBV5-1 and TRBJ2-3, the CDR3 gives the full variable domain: KAGVTQTPRYLIKTRGQQVTLSCSPISGHRSVSWYQQTPGQGLQFLFEYFSETQRNKGNFPGRFSGRQFSNSRSEMNVSTLELGDSALYLCASSPGLAGGPTDTQYFGPGTRLTVL.

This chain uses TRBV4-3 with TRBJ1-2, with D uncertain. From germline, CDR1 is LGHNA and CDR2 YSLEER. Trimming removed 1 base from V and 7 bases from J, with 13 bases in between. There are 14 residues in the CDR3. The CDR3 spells CASSQARQVLGYTF. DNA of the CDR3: TGCGCCAGCAGCCAAGCAAGGCAGGTTCTTGGCTACACCTTC.

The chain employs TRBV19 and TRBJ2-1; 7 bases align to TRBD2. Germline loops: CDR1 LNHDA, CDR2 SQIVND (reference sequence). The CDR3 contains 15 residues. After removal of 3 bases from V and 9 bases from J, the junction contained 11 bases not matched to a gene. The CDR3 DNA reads TGTGCCAGTAGTATCTCCCATGCGGGAGTACCTGAGCAGTTCTTC. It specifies CASSISHAGVPEQFF.

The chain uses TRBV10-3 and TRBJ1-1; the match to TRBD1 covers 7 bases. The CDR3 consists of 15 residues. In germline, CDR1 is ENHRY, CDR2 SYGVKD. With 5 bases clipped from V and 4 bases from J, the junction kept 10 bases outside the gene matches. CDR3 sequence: CAISKDREKVTEAFF. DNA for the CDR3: TGTGCCATCAGTAAAGACAGGGAAAAGGTCACTGAAGCTTTCTTT.

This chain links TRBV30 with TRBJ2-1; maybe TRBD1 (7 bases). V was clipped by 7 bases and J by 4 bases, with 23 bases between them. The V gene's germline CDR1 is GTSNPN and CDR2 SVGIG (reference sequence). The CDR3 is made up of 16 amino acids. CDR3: CAFLPRAGQRYNEQFF. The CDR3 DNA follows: TGTGCCTTCCTGCCTCGTGCGGGACAGAGGTACAATGAGCAGTTCTTC.

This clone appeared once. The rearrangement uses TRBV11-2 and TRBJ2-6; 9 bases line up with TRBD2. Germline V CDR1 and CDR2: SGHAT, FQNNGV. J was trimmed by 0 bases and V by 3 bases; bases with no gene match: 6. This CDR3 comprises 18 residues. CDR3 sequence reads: CASSLGLAGTSGANVLTF. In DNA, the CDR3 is TGTGCCAGCAGCTTGGGGCTAGCGGGGACCTCTGGGGCCAACGTCCTGACTTTC.

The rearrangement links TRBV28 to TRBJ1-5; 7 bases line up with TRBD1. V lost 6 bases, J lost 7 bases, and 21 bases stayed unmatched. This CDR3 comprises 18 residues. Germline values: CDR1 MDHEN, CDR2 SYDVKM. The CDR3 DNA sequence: TGTGCCAGCAGCCCCCTACAGGGGACGCGGACCGGGTGGCAGCCCCAGCATTTT. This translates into CASSPLQGTRTGWQPQHF.